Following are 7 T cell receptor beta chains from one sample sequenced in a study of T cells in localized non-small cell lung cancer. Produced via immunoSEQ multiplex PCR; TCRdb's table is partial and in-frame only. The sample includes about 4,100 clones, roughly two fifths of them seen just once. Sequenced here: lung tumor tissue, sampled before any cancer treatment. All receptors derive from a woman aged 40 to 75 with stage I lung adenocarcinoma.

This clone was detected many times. The CDR3 region is CASSLGRVSTGANVLTF. CDR3 sequence (DNA): TGTGCCAGCAGCTTAGGGAGGGTATCGACCGGGGCCAACGTCCTGACTTTC. This chain links TRBV11-3 with TRBJ2-6; D perhaps matches TRBD2 (6 bases). Germline CDR1 SGHNT, CDR2 YENEEA. CDR3 length: 17 residues. The V and J ends lost 1 base and 4 bases respectively, with 14 bases between them.

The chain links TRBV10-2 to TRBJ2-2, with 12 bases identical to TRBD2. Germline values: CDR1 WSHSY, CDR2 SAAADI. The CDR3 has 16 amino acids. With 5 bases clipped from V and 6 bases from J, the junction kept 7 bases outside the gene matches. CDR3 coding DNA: TGCGCCAGCAGTCGACTAGCGGGAGACGGGTCCGGGGAGCTGTTTTTT. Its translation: CASSRLAGDGSGELFF.

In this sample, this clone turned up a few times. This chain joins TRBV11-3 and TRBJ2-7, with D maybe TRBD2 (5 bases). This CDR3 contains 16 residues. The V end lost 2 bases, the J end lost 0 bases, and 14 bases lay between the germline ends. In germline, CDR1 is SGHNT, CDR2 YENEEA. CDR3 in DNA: TGTGCCAGCAGCTTAAATCAGCGGCTTAGCTCCTACGAGCAGTACTTC. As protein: CASSLNQRLSSYEQYF.

Written as DNA, the CDR3 is TGTGCCAGCAGTGACGGGAGACCCAGGAGATACGAGCAGTACTTC. Translated, it gives CASSDGRPRRYEQYF. V gene TRBV25-1 combines with J gene TRBJ2-7, with D possibly matching TRBD2 (6 bases). V was trimmed by 3 bases and J by 4 bases, leaving 16 bases between them. The germline gives CDR1 MGHDK, CDR2 SYGVNS. The CDR3 length is 15 residues.

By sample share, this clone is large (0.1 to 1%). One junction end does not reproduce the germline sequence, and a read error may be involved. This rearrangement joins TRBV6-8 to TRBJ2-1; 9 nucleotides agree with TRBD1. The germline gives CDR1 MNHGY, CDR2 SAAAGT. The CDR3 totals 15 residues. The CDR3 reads CASSDSTGGYNEQFF. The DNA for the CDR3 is TGTGCCAGCAGTGACTCGACAGGGGGCTACAATGAGCAGTTCTTC.

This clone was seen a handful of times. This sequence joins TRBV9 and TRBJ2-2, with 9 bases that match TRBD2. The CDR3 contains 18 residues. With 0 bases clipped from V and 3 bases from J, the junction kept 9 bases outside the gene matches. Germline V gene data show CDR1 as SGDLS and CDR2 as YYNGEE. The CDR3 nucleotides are TGTGCCAGCAGCGTAGGGGTGCGGGAGGGCCGATACACCGGGGAGCTGTTTTTT. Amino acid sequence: CASSVGVREGRYTGELFF. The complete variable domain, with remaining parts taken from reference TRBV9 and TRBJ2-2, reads DSGVTQTPKHLITATGQRVTLRCSPRSGDLSVYWYQQSLDQGLQFLIQYYNGEERAKGNILERFSAQQFPDLHSELNLSSLELGDSALYFCASSVGVREGRYTGELFFGEGSRLTVL.

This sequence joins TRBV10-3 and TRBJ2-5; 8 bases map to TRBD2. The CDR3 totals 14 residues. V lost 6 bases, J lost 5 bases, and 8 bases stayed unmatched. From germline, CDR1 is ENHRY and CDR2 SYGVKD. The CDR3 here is CAISWTSSGETQYF. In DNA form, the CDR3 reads TGTGCCATCAGCTGGACTAGCTCCGGGGAGACCCAGTACTTC.